This T cell receptor beta chain is from a study of cytomegalovirus exposure and HLA in healthy donors (dated by TCRdb to the late 2010s). General notes on the study: According to a later analysis, one platform produced both the roughly 120 validation repertoires and the 700 or so repertoires of the first cohort. Besides the first cohort of 500 to 700 subjects, a separate validation cohort made up of roughly 120 different subjects was used. The study aimed to test whether signatures of past pathogen exposure could be identified by cataloging public T cell receptors. High-throughput TCR immunosequencing, statistical association of individual TCRs with disease status, and machine learning were combined to predict cytomegalovirus infection status.

Results the study describes overall, beyond this receptor: The classifier was reported to diagnose cytomegalovirus status with high specificity and sensitivity in both the original and validation cohorts. In the study, some 180 TCR beta chains were listed as associated with cytomegalovirus. The authors suggested that the approach could potentially be generalized to other disease states and immunological phenotypes. Of the cluster scores, roughly 95% were above 0 in a later analysis, which found that TCRs clustered in the first cohort also tended to co-occur in the roughly 130 validation repertoires. Most TCR sequences were seen in very few donors, while some public TCRs were found in many individuals. A few of the identified cytomegalovirus-associated TCR beta chains were confirmed in vitro to be specific for cytomegalovirus antigens. A later analysis lacked HLA typing for the validation cohort, so it scored co-occurrence in that cohort across all 110 or so repertoires.

The table lists this clone with a count of one. The clone's antigen remains unknown. The record has no base qualities; no much larger clone is one base away. For CDR1 and CDR2, the germline V gene (reference sequence) lists SEHNR and FQNEAQ. The germline V end is reduced by 5 bases and the J end by 0 bases; junction bases left unmatched: 6. The CDR3 runs 15 residues from the cysteine to the phenylalanine. The entry retains the CDR3 DNA only, 45 bases that are in frame from base 1. Separate from the approximately 670-subject first cohort, the validation cohort of about 130 subjects was the group to which the donors belonged. Receptor libraries were prepared by the immunoSEQ multiplex PCR assay. The study's processing was this. To diagnose cytomegalovirus status from the catalog of TCR beta chain sequences, a statistical classification framework was built. Here the immuneACCESS table is served through TCRdb, limited to in-frame sequences with V and J called. Missing clones are a known gap in these copies; in checked studies unresolved V genes cover under half, and the rest lacks a known reason. V, J and clone size reflect that table, while D and trimming were determined from the DNA. This sample gives around 140,000 clones in total; about 94% of them show up just once. The top ten hold roughly 1.9% of the sample.

Sample: PBMCs. The chain couples TRBV7-9 to TRBJ2-5; 7 nucleotides in the junction match TRBD1. The sequence came from a man aged 18 to 29 in good health and CMV-seropositive. The sequenced DNA is TGTGCCAGCAGCCCCCCAGACAGGGACCAAGAGACCCAGTACTTC. It translates to CASSPPDRDQETQYF.